The rows below give T cell receptor beta chains drawn from one sample of a study of T cells expressing NK-cell markers. Reprocessing the 5' RACE reads, TCRdb reports a single entry for every CDR3 protein and omits DNA. Seen in this sample are 150,000 or so distinct CDR3 sequences; the ten most common clones hold less than 20%. Material for sequencing was blood T cells: a sorted CD56 or NKG2C T cell subset, CD4+ or CD8+ T cells, or bulk PBMC T cells (not recorded which). The receptors were sampled from a woman between 18 and 70 years old in good health. The CDR3 runs from the conserved cysteine through the conserved F or W.

J	V	CDR3
TRBJ1-3	TRBV5-1	CASSLAPGGGGNTIYF
TRBJ2-5	TRBV29-1	CSVNPGQGETQYF
TRBJ2-1	TRBV4-2	CASSQPAGATRGYNEQFF
TRBJ2-3	TRBV24-1	CATSDGTAGEYTDTQYF
TRBJ2-7	TRBV12-3/TRBV12-4	CASSFLGTSGANYEQYF
TRBJ1-1	TRBV12-3/TRBV12-4	CASSYKGARTEAFF
TRBJ2-7	TRBV10-3	CATQGPGGGEQYF
TRBJ2-2	TRBV11-1	CASSLTDFRDLLTGELFF
TRBJ1-4	TRBV20-1	CSAVPPAGGNEKLFF
TRBJ2-7	TRBV7-6	CASSLPGVAGVAEQYF
TRBJ2-2	TRBV4-2	CASSQVRLAGGPNTGELFF
TRBJ2-1	TRBV13	CASSLRQGMQFF
TRBJ1-4	TRBV11-2	CASSLRPPEKLFF
TRBJ2-2	TRBV9	CASSVVGLAVTGELFF
TRBJ2-1	TRBV5-1	CASSLVVAGVDNEQFF
TRBJ1-2	TRBV7-3	CASSPGQGAGYTF
TRBJ2-3	TRBV5-1	CASSLANPAGTDTQYF
TRBJ2-5	TRBV7-2	CASSAGTSGGGTQYF
TRBJ1-4	TRBV5-1	CASRAQEINEKLFF
TRBJ2-3	TRBV3-1	CASSPTSGGGTDTQYF
TRBJ2-5	TRBV5-1	CASSLGAAGEETQYF
TRBJ1-1	TRBV20-1	CSARSSGRGDTEAFF
TRBJ1-1	TRBV7-9	CASKPGTGVDTEAFF
TRBJ2-5	TRBV29-1	CSALDSQETQYF
TRBJ2-7	TRBV27	CASSSDLYEQYF
TRBJ2-2	TRBV7-9	CASGTSTGELFF
TRBJ2-1	TRBV12-3/TRBV12-4	CASSLDGVGPGEQFF
TRBJ2-7	TRBV5-6	CASSMGGVQYF
TRBJ2-1	TRBV6-2/TRBV6-3	CASRGGGNGNEQFF
TRBJ2-2	TRBV7-3	CASSLEVGLAGAGELFF
TRBJ2-3	TRBV11-2	CASSPRMTGGTDTQYF
TRBJ1-2	TRBV29-1	CSEAPGYDGYTF
TRBJ2-7	TRBV5-1	CARQLRGQATYEQYF
TRBJ1-1	TRBV15	CATSSSGLNTEAFF
TRBJ1-5	TRBV4-2	CASSQKGTGNQPQHF
TRBJ1-1	TRBV12-3/TRBV12-4	CASSYDQASEAFF
TRBJ2-5	TRBV5-1	CASSTGTSVETQYF
TRBJ2-2	TRBV7-3	CASSPRGGSNTGELFF
TRBJ2-7	TRBV6-5	CASSYGLGHLNYEQYF
TRBJ2-1	TRBV7-9	CASRQGVSNEQFF
TRBJ2-2	TRBV12-3/TRBV12-4	CASSLKGYGGAGELFF